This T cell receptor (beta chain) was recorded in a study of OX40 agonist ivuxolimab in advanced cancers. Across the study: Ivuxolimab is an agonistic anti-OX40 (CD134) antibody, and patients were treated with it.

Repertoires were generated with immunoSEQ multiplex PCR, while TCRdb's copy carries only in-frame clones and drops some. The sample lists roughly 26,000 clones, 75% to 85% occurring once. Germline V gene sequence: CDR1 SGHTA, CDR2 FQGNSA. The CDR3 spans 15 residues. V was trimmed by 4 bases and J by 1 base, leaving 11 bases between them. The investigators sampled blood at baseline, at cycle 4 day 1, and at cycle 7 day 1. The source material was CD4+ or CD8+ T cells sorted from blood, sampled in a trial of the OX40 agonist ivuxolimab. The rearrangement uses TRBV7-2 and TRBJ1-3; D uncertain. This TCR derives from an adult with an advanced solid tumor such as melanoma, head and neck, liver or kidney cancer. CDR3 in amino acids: CASSSDANSGNTIYF. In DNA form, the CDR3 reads TGTGCCAGCAGCTCTGACGCCAATTCTGGAAACACCATATATTTT.